The T cell receptor beta chain under discussion was sequenced for a study of cytomegalovirus exposure and HLA in healthy donors. The PCR made use of 60 Vbeta and 13 Jbeta primers. Measured with immunoSEQ multiplex PCR; TCRdb has only the in-frame clones, and not every one. In the table there are about 230,000 clones, 70% to 85% of which are singletons. This CDR3 is built from 15 residues. CDR1 and CDR2 (germline): SGHNT, YYREEE (reference sequence). The trim removed 2 bases at V and 7 bases at J, leaving 7 bases unmatched. The receptor comes from a woman in her 40s in good health and CMV-seronegative. The J gene is TRBJ2-1, the V gene TRBV5-4; TRBD2 matches at 9 bases. Sequenced sample: PBMCs. The CDR3 spells CASSLGGLAKNEQFF. The CDR3 DNA reads as TGTGCCAGCAGCTTAGGGGGACTAGCAAAAAATGAGCAGTTCTTC.